This T cell receptor beta chain was sequenced in a study of cytomegalovirus exposure and HLA in healthy donors. There are 15 residues in the CDR3. V was clipped by 7 bases and J by 5 bases; unmatched bases: 10. Germline V gene lookup returns CDR1 WNHNN and CDR2 SYGVQD (reference sequence). PCR was performed using 60 Vbeta and 13 Jbeta primers. This table comes from immunoSEQ multiplex PCR, and its TCRdb copy is limited to in-frame clones, with some not included. The sample lists more than 150,000 clones, around 80% occurring once. The receptor was derived from a girl aged 2 to 9 in good health and CMV-seropositive. J is TRBJ2-1 and V is TRBV10-1; 8 positions match TRBD1. Input material: PBMCs. CDR3 bases: TGCGCCAGCACTACCGGACAGGGAAGGGACAATGAGCAGTTCTTC. Residues: CASTTGQGRDNEQFF.